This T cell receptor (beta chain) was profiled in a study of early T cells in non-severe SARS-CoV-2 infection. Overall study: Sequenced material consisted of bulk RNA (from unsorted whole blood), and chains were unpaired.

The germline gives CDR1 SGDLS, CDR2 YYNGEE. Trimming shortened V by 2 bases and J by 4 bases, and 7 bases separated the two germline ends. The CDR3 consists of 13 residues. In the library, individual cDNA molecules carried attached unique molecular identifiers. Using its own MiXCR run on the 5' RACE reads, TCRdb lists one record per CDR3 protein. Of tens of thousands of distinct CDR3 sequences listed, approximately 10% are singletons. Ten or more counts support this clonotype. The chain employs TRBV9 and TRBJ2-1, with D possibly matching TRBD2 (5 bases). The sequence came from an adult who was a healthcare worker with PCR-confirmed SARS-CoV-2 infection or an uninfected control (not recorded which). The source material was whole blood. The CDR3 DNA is TGTGCCAGCAGCGTGGAGGTTTACAATGAGCAGTTCTTC. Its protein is CASSVEVYNEQFF.